This record looks at one TCR beta chain sequence and its context. Reverse transcription of roughly 0.45 to 1 ug RNA was carried out with random hexamers. A multiplex approach, immunoSEQ multiplex PCR, amplified TCR beta CDR3 across 54 Vbeta and 13 Jbeta. TCRdb re-called the immunoSEQ multiplex PCR reads with MiXCR, one entry per CDR3 protein. The sample has about 300,000 distinct CDR3 sequences, about 91% seen once. This record comes from a study of CD8 T cells in Susac syndrome. The V end lost 6 bases, the J end lost 9 bases, and 21 bases lay between the germline ends. This CDR3 region has 16 residues. Germline assignment: CDR1 KGHSH and CDR2 LQKENI. High-throughput TCR beta sequencing covered peripheral CD8+ and CD4+ T cells.

The receptor was isolated from a human donor with multiple sclerosis. The sequenced material came from CD4+ T cells from PBMCs. V usage is TRBV18 and J usage is TRBJ1-6; a weak D match, TRBD1 (5 bases). The chain's CDR3 is CASSFDSRIVSSPLHF. CDR3 bases: TGTGCCAGCTCCTTCGACAGTCGTATCGTATCTTCACCCCTCCACTTT.